This T cell receptor beta chain was profiled in a study of neurological immune-mediated disorders (dated by TCRdb to between 2018 and 2021). Some background on the complete study: Of the 35 or so multiple sclerosis patients, around 31 had relapsing-remitting MS and 3 had secondary progressive MS. Using UMI-based sequencing, the study compared peripheral blood TCR-beta repertoires from patients with HTLV-I-associated myelopathy (HAM/TSP), patients with multiple sclerosis, and healthy controls. Longitudinal samples, technical triplicates and paired sorted CD4+ and CD8+ T-cell subsets, alongside PBMC samples, were included among the roughly 100 TCR-beta libraries. The cohort comprised 68 subjects: some 14 HAM/TSP patients, roughly 34 multiple sclerosis patients and about 20 healthy controls. General findings and caveats noted by the study authors: No identical CDR3 amino acid sequences were shared among expanded clones across subjects, suggesting private TCR-beta repertoires in all groups. Repertoires from 18 of 34 MS patients were grouped by phylogenetic analysis into a cluster of related CDR3 sequences, suggesting a possible repertoire-level signature. No clinical or MRI features were associated with the MS cluster, and the authors said that larger cohorts are needed. TCR clonal expansion was highest in HAM/TSP patients and lowest in MS patients, with MS patients falling below even healthy controls.

CDR1 and CDR2 (SGDLS, YYNGEE) derive from the germline V gene. The CDR3 measures 15 amino acids from cysteine to phenylalanine. The only DNA kept is the CDR3, 45 bases in frame from the first base. V loses 1 base, J loses 5 bases, and the germline ends lie 12 bases apart. cDNA was synthesized by template-switch 5'RACE using a primer carrying a 10-nucleotide random unique molecular identifier by which each TCR transcript was tagged. Each sequencing run produced over 190 million TCR-beta sequences covering 15-18 subjects. Total RNA was extracted with the RNeasy kit. The KAPA Real-time Library Amplification kit was used to amplify TCR-beta VDJ regions with primers for the TCR constant region and the 5'RACE anchor. Sample indexes and Illumina adaptors were added in a first PCR, and a second PCR then increased library yield. After Ampure bead purification, the TCR product of roughly 650 bp was size-selected on a 2% E-gel SizeSelection system. Before pooling, library quality was checked on a Bioanalyzer, concentration was measured with Qubit, and libraries were quantified with the Kapa Library Quantification kit. Libraries were sequenced paired-end 2 x 150 bp on an Illumina HiSeq 2500. To increase sequence diversity, about 23-30% phiX was spiked into each library pool. For the original study's pipeline: Quality-filtered reads were processed with the UMI-based MiGEC pipeline, which removed over 85% of raw TCR sequences during error correction. VDJ genes were aligned to IMGT germline references, and clonotypes were defined by unique CDR3 amino acid sequence plus V-J genes. Clonal expansion, Shannon diversity and CDR3 relatedness (CalcPairwiseDistances, ClusterSamples) were evaluated with VDJtools, and phylogenetic trees were built with CLCbio workbench. Expanded clones were defined as having at least 8 unique UMIs, based on coefficient-of-variation modelling across technical triplicates. TCRdb reanalyzed the raw reads on its own, using fastp at Q25 for trimming and MiXCR for clone calling, and kept in-frame beta chains. All rows with the same CDR3 protein become a single entry with the most common DNA and genes. The V and J calls were determined by TCRdb, not by the authors. The sample table shows approximately 100,000 distinct CDR3 sequences, and 3.5% to 4% are seen once. Jointly, the top ten make up 5% to 6.5% of the sample.

Unsorted PBMC libraries were generated from 2 million PBMCs stored in RNAlater at -80 °C until RNA extraction. The multiple sclerosis patients were enrolled in a US clinical protocol that evaluated disease progression with magnetic resonance imaging. Peripheral blood was subjected to Ficoll-Hypaque density gradient centrifugation to isolate PBMCs, which were then cryopreserved in liquid nitrogen. This clonotype was found many times. Which antigen it targets is not known. No base-level quality is on record; no much larger clone is a single base apart. The rearranged chain carries TRBV9 and TRBJ2-2, with the D gene tentatively TRBD1 or TRBD2, based on 5 matching bases in each. The specimen sequenced was PBMCs. This receptor was obtained from a woman aged 18-29 years with multiple sclerosis. The DNA reads as follows: TGTGCCAGCAGCGTATACGGTGAGGGGACCGGGGAGCTGTTTTTT. This encodes CASSVYGEGTGELFF.